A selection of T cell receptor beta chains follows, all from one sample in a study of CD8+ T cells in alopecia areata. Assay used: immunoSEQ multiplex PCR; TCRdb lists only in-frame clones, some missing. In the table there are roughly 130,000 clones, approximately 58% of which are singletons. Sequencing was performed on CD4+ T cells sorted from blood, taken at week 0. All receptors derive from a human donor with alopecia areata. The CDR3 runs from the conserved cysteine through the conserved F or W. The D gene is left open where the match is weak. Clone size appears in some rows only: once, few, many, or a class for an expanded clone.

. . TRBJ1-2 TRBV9 TGTGCCAGCAGCTCAGAAGGGGGGCAAGGTGGCTACACCTTC CASSSEGGQGGYTF
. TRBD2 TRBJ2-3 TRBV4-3 TGCGCCAGCAGCCATTTCGCCCGCCCCTTGACGAGACTAGCGCTGGACAATGATACGCAGTATTTT CASSHFARPLTRLALDNDTQYF
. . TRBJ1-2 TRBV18 TGTGCCAGCTCACCAGCTGGGGATGGCTACACCTTC CASSPAGDGYTF
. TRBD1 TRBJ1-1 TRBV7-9 TGTGCCAGCAGCTTGAGACAGGGATCGGGAGTTCCTGAAGCTTTCTTT CASSLRQGSGVPEAFF
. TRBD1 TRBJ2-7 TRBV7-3 TGTGCCAGCAGCTTGGGACAGTTCTACGAGCAGTACTTC CASSLGQFYEQYF
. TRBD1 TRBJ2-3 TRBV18 TGTGCCAGCTCACGAGACAGGGCCAGCACAGATACGCAGTATTTT CASSRDRASTDTQYF
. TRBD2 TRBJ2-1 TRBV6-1 TGTGCCAGCAAGGGTCTAGCGGTATCCTACAATGAGCAGTTCTTC CASKGLAVSYNEQFF
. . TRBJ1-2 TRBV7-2 TGTGCCAGCAGCTTAGAAACAGGGTATAACTATGGCTACACCTTC CASSLETGYNYGYTF
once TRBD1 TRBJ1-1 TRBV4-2 TGTGCCAGCAGCCAAGATCTCCGTCCAAGGACAGGCGCTGAAGCTTTCTTT CASSQDLRPRTGAEAFF
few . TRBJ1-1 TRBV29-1 TGCAGCGTTGGGCGGCCCCCGAACACTGAAGCTTTCTTT CSVGRPPNTEAFF
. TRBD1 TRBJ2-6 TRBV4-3 TGCGCCAGCAGCCATCACCTACGCCAGGGGGCGGGTGGGGCCAACGTCCTGACTTTC CASSHHLRQGAGGANVLTF
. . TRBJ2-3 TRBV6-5 TGTGCCAGCGGGAATCAACGAGGTACAGATACGCAGTATTTT CASGNQRGTDTQYF
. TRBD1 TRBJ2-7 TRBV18 TGTGCCAGCTCACCACCCGGGACAGCCTACGAGCAGTACTTC CASSPPGTAYEQYF
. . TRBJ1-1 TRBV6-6 TGTGCCAGCAGCCAAGGGGTTTATCAGGACACTGAAGCTTTCTTT CASSQGVYQDTEAFF
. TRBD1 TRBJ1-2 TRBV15 TGTGCCACCAGCATACGAAGAAAACCGGGACAGGTCCTCACTAACTATGGCTACACCTTC CATSIRRKPGQVLTNYGYTF
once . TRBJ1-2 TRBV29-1 TGCAGCGTTGACGAGGGCTATGGCTACACCTTC CSVDEGYGYTF
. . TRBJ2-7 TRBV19 TGTGCCAGTAGTATAACGGACAGCTACGAGCAGTACTTC CASSITDSYEQYF
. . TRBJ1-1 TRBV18 TGTGCCAGCTCTACCGGCACCTCCCGTGAAGCTTTCTTT CASSTGTSREAFF
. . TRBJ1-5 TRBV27 TGTGCCAGCAGTTTATTCGGGAATCAGCCCCAGCATTTT CASSLFGNQPQHF
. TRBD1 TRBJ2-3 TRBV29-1 TGCAGCGTTGCTGGAACAGGGGCAGATACGCAGTATTTT CSVAGTGADTQYF
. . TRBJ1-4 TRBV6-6 TGTGCCAGCAGTTACCGGGGGGAAGAAAAACTGTTTTTT CASSYRGEEKLFF
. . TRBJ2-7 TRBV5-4 TGTGCCAGCAGCTCGCTATTGACAGGAGACCTATACGAGCAGTACTTC CASSSLLTGDLYEQYF
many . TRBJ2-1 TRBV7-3 TGTGCCAGCAGCTCACAGGGTTACAATGAGCAGTTCTTC CASSSQGYNEQFF
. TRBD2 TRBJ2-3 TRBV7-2 TGTGCCAGCAGCTTTAGCGGGAGGAGGATGGGCACAGATACGCAGTATTTT CASSFSGRRMGTDTQYF
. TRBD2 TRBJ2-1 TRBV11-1 TGTGCCAGCAGCTCAGTCGCTAGCGGGGGTCGTGAGCAGTTCTTC CASSSVASGGREQFF
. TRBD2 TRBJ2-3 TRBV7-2 TGTGCCAGCAGCTTAGCGCTCTTAGCGGGACTAACAGATACGCAGTATTTT CASSLALLAGLTDTQYF
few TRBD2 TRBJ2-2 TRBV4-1 TGCGCCAGCAGCCAAGCCACCACTAGCGGGAGTAGAAACACCGGGGAGCTGTTTTTT CASSQATTSGSRNTGELFF
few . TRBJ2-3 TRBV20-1 TGCAGTGCTAGAGTTGATACGCAGTATTTT CSARVDTQYF
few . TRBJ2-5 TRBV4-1 TGCGCCAGCAGAGACCCTAGCGTCGAGACCCAGTACTTC CASRDPSVETQYF
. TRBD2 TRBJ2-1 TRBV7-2 TGTGCCAGCAAGACTAGCGGGAGCAATTTTGAGCAGTTCTTC CASKTSGSNFEQFF
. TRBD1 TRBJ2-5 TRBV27 TGTGCCAGCAAGGGGACAGTCCGGGAGACCCAGTACTTC CASKGTVRETQYF
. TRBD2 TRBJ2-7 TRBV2 TGTGCCAGCACCAGCGGGGAGTACTACGAGCAGTACTTC CASTSGEYYEQYF
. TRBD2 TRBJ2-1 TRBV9 TGTGCCAGCAGCGTAGTCGCTAGCGGGAACAATGAGCAGTTCTTC CASSVVASGNNEQFF
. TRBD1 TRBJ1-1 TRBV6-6 TGTGCCAGCAGTTTTCCGGGACAGAGGAACACTGAAGCTTTCTTT CASSFPGQRNTEAFF
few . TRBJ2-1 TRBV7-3 TGTGCCAGCAGCCCCGGCCGGGGTTCCTACAATGAGCAGTTCTTC CASSPGRGSYNEQFF
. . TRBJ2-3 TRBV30 TGTGCCTGGGCCCGGGACACTTACACAGATACGCAGTATTTT CAWARDTYTDTQYF
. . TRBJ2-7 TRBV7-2 TGTGCCAGCAGCTTAGTCGGGGGCTTCCAGGGCGAGCAGTACTTC CASSLVGGFQGEQYF
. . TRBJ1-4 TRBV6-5 TGTGCCAGCAGTTACTCGTATGGGTCGTCCGAAAAACTGTTTTTT CASSYSYGSSEKLFF
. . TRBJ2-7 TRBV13 TGTGCCAGCAGCAGCCGGGACTGGAGCCTCTTCTTGACACTTAGCTCCTACGAGCAGTACTTC CASSSRDWSLFLTLSSYEQYF
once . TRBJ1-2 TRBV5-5 TGTGCCAGCAGCTTGGACGGGGGTACCAGCTATGGCTACACCTTC CASSLDGGTSYGYTF
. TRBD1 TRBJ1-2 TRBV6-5 TGTGCCAGCAGCGACGGGACAGGGGAGCTCGGCTACACCTTC CASSDGTGELGYTF
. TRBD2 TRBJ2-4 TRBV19 TGTGCCAGTAGTATTTCGTCGTTTTCACTAGCGGATAGCCTAGCCAAAAACATTCAGTACTTC CASSISSFSLADSLAKNIQYF
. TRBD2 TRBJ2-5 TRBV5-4 TGTGCCAGCAGCAGGACTAGCGGGCAAGAGACCCAGTACTTC CASSRTSGQETQYF
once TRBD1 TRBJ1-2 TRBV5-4 TGTGCCAGCAGCACCCCGGACAGGAACTATGGCTACACCTTC CASSTPDRNYGYTF
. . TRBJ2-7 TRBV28 TGTGCCAGCAGTTTTTCCGGGGCGATAAGCGAGCAGTACTTC CASSFSGAISEQYF
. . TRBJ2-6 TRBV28 TGTGCCAGCGGACGGGGGGCAGGGGCCGGGGCCAACGTCCTGACTTTC CASGRGAGAGANVLTF
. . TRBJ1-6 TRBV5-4 TGTGCCAGCAGCTTGGGCCTTTCACCCCTCCACTTT CASSLGLSPLHF